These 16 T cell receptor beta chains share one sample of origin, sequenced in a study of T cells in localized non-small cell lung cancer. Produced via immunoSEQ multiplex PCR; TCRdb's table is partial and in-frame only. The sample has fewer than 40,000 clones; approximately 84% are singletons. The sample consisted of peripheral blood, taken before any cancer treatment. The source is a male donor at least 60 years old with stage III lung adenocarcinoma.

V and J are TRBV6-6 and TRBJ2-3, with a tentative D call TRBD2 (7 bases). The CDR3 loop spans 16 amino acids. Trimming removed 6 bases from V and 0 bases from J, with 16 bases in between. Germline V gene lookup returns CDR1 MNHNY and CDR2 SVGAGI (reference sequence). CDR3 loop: CASSTGGHSSTDTQYF. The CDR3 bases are TGTGCCAGCAGCACCGGGGGGCATTCTAGCACAGATACGCAGTATTTT.

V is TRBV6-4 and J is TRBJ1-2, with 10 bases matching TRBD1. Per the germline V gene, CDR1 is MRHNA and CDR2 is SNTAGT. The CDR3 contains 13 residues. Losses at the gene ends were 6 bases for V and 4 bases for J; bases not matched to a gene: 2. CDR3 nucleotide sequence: TGTGCCAGCAGAGGGACAGGGGCCTATGGCTACACCTTC. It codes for CASRGTGAYGYTF.

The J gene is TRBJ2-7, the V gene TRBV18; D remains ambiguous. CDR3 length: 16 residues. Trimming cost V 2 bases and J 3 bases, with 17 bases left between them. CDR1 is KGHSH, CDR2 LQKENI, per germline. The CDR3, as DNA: TGTGCCAGCTCACCATCCCAGCTAGAACTGAACTACGAGCAGTACTTC. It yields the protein CASSPSQLELNYEQYF.

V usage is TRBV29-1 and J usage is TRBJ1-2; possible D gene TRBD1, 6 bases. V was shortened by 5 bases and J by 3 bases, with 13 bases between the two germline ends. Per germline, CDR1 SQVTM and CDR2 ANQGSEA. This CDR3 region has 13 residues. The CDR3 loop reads CSVSRGSDYGYTF. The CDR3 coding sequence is TGCAGCGTTAGTAGGGGGTCGGACTATGGCTACACCTTC.

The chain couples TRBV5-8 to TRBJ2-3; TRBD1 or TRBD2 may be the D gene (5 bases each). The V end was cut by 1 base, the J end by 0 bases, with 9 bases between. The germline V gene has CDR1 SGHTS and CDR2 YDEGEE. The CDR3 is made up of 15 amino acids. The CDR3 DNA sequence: TGTGCCAGCAGCTTGTCGGGACGAAGCACAGATACGCAGTATTTT. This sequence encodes CASSLSGRSTDTQYF.

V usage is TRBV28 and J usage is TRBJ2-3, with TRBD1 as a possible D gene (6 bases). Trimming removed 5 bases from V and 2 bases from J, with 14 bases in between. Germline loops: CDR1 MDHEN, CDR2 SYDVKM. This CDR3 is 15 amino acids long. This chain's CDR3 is CASSQDRLSTDTQYF. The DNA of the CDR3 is TGTGCCAGCAGTCAAGACAGGCTGTCCACAGATACGCAGTATTTT.

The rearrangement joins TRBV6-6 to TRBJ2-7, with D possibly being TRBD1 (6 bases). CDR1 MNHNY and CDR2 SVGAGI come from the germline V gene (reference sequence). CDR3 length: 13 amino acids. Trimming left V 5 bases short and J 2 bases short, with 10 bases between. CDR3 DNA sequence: TGTGCCAGCAGTATTACAGGGACCTACGAGCAGTACTTC. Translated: CASSITGTYEQYF.

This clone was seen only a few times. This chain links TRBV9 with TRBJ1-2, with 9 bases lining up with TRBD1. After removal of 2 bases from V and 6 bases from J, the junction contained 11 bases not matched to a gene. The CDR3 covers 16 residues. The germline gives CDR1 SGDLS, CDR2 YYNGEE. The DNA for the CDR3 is TGTGCCAGCAGCGTCAGGGACAGGGAATCTTGGAATGGCTACACCTTC. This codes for CASSVRDRESWNGYTF. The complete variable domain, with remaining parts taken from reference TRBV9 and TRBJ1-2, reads DSGVTQTPKHLITATGQRVTLRCSPRSGDLSVYWYQQSLDQGLQFLIQYYNGEERAKGNILERFSAQQFPDLHSELNLSSLELGDSALYFCASSVRDRESWNGYTFGSGTRLTVV.

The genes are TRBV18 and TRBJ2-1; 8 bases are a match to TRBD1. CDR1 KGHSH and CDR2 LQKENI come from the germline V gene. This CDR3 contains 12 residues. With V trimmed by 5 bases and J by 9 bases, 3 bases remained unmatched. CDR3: CASSLQGGEQFF. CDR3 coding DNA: TGTGCCAGCTCATTACAGGGGGGTGAGCAGTTCTTC.

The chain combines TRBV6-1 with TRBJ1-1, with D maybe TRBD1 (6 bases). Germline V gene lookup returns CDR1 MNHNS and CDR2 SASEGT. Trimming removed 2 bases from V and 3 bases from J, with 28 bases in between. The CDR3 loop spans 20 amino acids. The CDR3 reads CASSERRLGGGRGRDTEAFF. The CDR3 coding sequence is TGTGCCAGCAGTGAAAGACGTCTCGGGGGCGGAAGAGGTCGGGACACTGAAGCTTTCTTT.

This CDR3 reads CASSEKREGRIASDTQYF. CDR3 DNA: TGTGCCAGCAGCGAAAAGAGGGAGGGGAGGATTGCCTCAGATACGCAGTATTTT. The chain couples TRBV21-1 to TRBJ2-3; the table gives TRBD2 as D, unverified against the DNA. TRBV21-1 is labeled a pseudogene. The CDR3 has 18 amino acids.

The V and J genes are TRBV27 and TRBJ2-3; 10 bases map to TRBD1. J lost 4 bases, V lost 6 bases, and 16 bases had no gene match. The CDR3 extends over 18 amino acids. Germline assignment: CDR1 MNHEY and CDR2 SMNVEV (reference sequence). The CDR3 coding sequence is TGTGCCAGCAGCTCTTTTCCGGGACAGGGGAGAGGGGCAGATACGCAGTATTTT. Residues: CASSSFPGQGRGADTQYF.

CDR3 bases: TGTGCCAGCAGCTTAAACCAGGGCACGGGGTTGGGCTACACCTTC. Encoded protein: CASSLNQGTGLGYTF. J is TRBJ1-2 and V is TRBV7-2; weak D call: TRBD1 (5 bases). The CDR3 is made up of 15 amino acids. The V and J ends lost 2 bases and 8 bases respectively, with 18 bases between them. The germline V gene has CDR1 SGHTA and CDR2 FQGNSA. The complete variable domain, with remaining parts taken from reference TRBV7-2 and TRBJ1-2, reads GAGVSQSPSNKVTEKGKDVELRCDPISGHTALYWYRQSLGQGLEFLIYFQGNSAPDKSGLPSDRFSAERTGGSVSTLTIQRTQQEDSAVYLCASSLNQGTGLGYTFGSGTRLTVV.

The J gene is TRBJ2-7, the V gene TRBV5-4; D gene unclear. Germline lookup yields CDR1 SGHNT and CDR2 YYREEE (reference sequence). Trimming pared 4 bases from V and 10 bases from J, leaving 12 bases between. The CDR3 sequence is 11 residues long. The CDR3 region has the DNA TGTGCCAGCAGCCTCGGCCCATTACAGTACTTC. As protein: CASSLGPLQYF. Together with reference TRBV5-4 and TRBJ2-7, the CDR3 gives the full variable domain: ETGVTQSPTHLIKTRGQQVTLRCSSQSGHNTVSWYQQALGQGPQFIFQYYREEENGRGNFPPRFSGLQFPNYSSELNVNALELDDSALYLCASSLGPLQYFGPGTRLTVT.

Written as DNA, the CDR3 is TGTGCCTGGACACTTTCGACAGCCAAGACAGATACGCAGTATTTT. Its protein is CAWTLSTAKTDTQYF. The chain has TRBV30 and TRBJ2-3; TRBD1 might be the D (5 bases). The ends were cut back, 4 bases at V and 3 bases at J, with 17 bases in the middle. The CDR3 runs to 15 residues. Germline V gene sequence: CDR1 GTSNPN, CDR2 SVGIG (reference sequence).

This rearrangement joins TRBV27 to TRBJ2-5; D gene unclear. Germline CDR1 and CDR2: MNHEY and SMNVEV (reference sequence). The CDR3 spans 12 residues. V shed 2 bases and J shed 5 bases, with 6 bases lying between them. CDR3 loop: CASSLKGETQYF. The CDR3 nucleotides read TGTGCCAGCAGTTTAAAAGGGGAGACCCAGTACTTC.